The present T cell receptor (beta chain) was sequenced within a study of PD-1 blockade in classical Hodgkin lymphoma (dated by TCRdb to 2019 to 2021). General notes on the study: Nivolumab dosing was 3 mg/kg intravenously every 2 weeks, continuing until either disease progression or unacceptable toxicity. The study used CyTOF and TCR beta sequencing to define a peripheral blood immune signature of response to PD-1 blockade in classical Hodgkin lymphoma.

Points on this clone: Its antigen specificity is not known. Base qualities are not provided; no much larger clone lies one nucleotide away.

Summary of the overall study and its limitations: By C4D1, a significant rise was seen in CD4+ TCR diversity but not in CD8+ TCR diversity (p=0.0027 vs p=0.16), and the rise was most apparent among complete responders (p=0.02). Baseline TCR diversity was reported to be lower in newly diagnosed patients than in healthy donors and to be lower still in relapsed/refractory patients. The study was restricted to a single clinical trial cohort, and the causes of repertoire differences, possibly disease activity or prior therapy, were left undefined. Among trial patients, those achieving complete response had baseline diversity similar to that of newly diagnosed patients, while diversity was significantly lower in partial responders and progressors. Diversity was lower in patients who began nivolumab less than 1 year after ASCT, so these patients were left out of later analyses to avoid confounding by immune reconstitution.

Genomic DNA was extracted with the Qiagen DNeasy kit from unsorted PBMCs and from negatively selected CD4+ and CD8+ fractions. Using primers that anneal to V and J segments, immunoSEQ multiplex PCR amplified the TCR beta CDR3 regions. A synthetic immune receptor repertoire was used to minimize amplification bias, and remaining bias was computationally removed after sequencing. For the original study's pipeline: Custom Python scripts were used to quantify repertoire diversity as the Shannon entropy index. Unsorted, CD4+ and CD8+ repertoires were examined separately, except in combined analyses, for which CD4+ and CD8+ sequences were merged in silico. Clonal expansion was defined as a frequency increase of at least 2-fold after treatment compared with C1D1, and clones undetected at baseline were assigned a pseudocount of 0.5. Singleton clones were defined as clones with 0 or 1 copy at C1D1, and non-singleton clones were defined as clones with 2 or more copies. Clones expanded in unsorted samples were assigned a CD4+, CD8+ or unknown annotation through matching of protein sequences in sorted samples from the same patient. Wilcoxon tests on paired samples were used to test diversity changes from C1D1 to C4D1. TCRdb stores this immuneACCESS table with in-frame sequences only. Part of the clones is absent; in the studies checked, under half of the shortfall reflects unresolved V genes, and no reason is known for the rest. V and J calls and clone size are as listed in that table; D and trimming were resolved from the DNA. Here the sample has 30,000 to 35,000 clones; approximately 90% occur a single time. The ten most abundant clones make up more than 0.2% of the sample.

What the time point label conveys for this sample: cycle 1 day 1 (C1D1), immediately before nivolumab initiation. All trial patients had relapsed after autologous stem cell transplantation, with cohorts A, B and C differing in prior brentuximab vedotin exposure. A Miltenyi CD4+ T cell isolation kit was used for magnetic negative selection to purify CD4+ T cells from thawed PBMCs. The trial cohort included some 53 patients with relapsed/refractory classical Hodgkin lymphoma, and each patient had a best overall response of complete response, partial response or progressive disease. Single-agent nivolumab was administered to trial patients in the multi-cohort phase II CheckMate 205 trial. An independent review committee assessed best overall response using the 2007 International Working Group response criteria. Trial PBMCs were obtained immediately prior to nivolumab initiation (C1D1) and on therapy at cycle 2 day 1 and cycle 4 day 1. Peripheral blood was collected in 8 mL Vacutainer Cell Preparation Tubes, from which PBMCs were isolated by centrifugation and then cryopreserved. Purified CD4+ and CD8+ fractions were prepared only for cases with an additional available PBMC sample. On LS columns in a quadroMACS separator, the magnetically labelled cells were depleted, and the flow-through was collected as the purified fraction.

The origin of this receptor is a human donor with classical Hodgkin lymphoma. This specimen was CD4+ T cells from blood, taken at baseline.

The CDR3 region: CASSGGTELDTQYF. Here is the DNA: TGTGCCAGCAGCGGAGGGACCGAGTTAGATACGCAGTATTTT. Recombination connected TRBV9 to TRBJ2-3, with the D call tentatively TRBD1 or TRBD2, each fitting 5 bases. As encoded in the germline V gene, CDR1 is SGDLS while CDR2 is YYNGEE. Counted from cysteine to phenylalanine, this CDR3 has 14 amino acids. Only the CDR3 DNA is retained, 42 bases long and in frame from the first base. Trimming removed 3 bases from V and 5 bases from J, leaving 13 bases between the germline ends. With the rest looked up from the reference TRBV9 and TRBJ2-3 genes rather than sequenced, the full variable domain is DSGVTQTPKHLITATGQRVTLRCSPRSGDLSVYWYQQSLDQGLQFLIQYYNGEERAKGNILERFSAQQFPDLHSELNLSSLELGDSALYFCASSGGTELDTQYFGPGTRLTVL.